These 4 T cell receptor beta chains originate from one sample sequenced in a study of OX40 agonist ivuxolimab in advanced cancers. Sequencing used immunoSEQ multiplex PCR; TCRdb keeps in-frame clones, though not all of them. This repertoire shows about 69,000 clones, over 80% found once; its top ten account for more than 12%. The input for sequencing was CD4+ or CD8+ T cells sorted from blood, taken in a trial of the OX40 agonist ivuxolimab. The receptors derive from an adult with an advanced solid tumor such as melanoma, head and neck, liver or kidney cancer.

This sequence joins TRBV9 and TRBJ2-1; D might be TRBD2 (6 bases). The V and J ends lost 0 bases and 4 bases respectively, with 8 bases between them. CDR1 and CDR2 (germline): SGDLS, YYNGEE. The CDR3 has 14 residues. The CDR3 sequence: CASSVAGTYNEQFF. DNA of the CDR3: TGTGCCAGCAGCGTAGCGGGGACTTACAATGAGCAGTTCTTC.

The chain couples TRBV13 to TRBJ1-5, with 10 bases aligning to TRBD1. The germline CDR1 and CDR2 sequences are PRHDT and FYEKMQ (reference sequence). Unmatched junction bases numbered 9, after V lost 7 bases and J lost 0 bases. CDR3 length: 17 amino acids. Written as DNA, the CDR3 is TGTGCCAGCAACCGCCGGGACAGGGGTTATAGCAATCAGCCCCAGCATTTT. Its protein is CASNRRDRGYSNQPQHF. The whole variable domain, filled in from reference TRBV13 and TRBJ1-5, reads AAGVIQSPRHLIKEKRETATLKCYPIPRHDTVYWYQQGPGQDPQFLISFYEKMQSDKGSIPDRFSAQQFSDYHSELNMSSLELGDSALYFCASNRRDRGYSNQPQHFGDGTRLSIL.

In its sample, this clone was seen once. The chain is built from TRBV28 and TRBJ2-5, with D hard to call. CDR3 size: 12 residues. From germline, CDR1 is MDHEN and CDR2 SYDVKM. Trimming took 3 bases from V and 4 from J, leaving 6 bases between them. The CDR3 reads CASSFFGETQYF. The CDR3, as DNA: TGTGCCAGCAGTTTTTTCGGAGAGACCCAGTACTTC.

This sequence joins TRBV28 and TRBJ2-7; D not certain. The CDR3 totals 13 residues. The germline V gene encodes CDR1 MDHEN and CDR2 SYDVKM. V lost 9 bases to trimming and J lost 0 bases, with 12 bases between them. The chain's CDR3 is CASSDSSSYEQYF. The CDR3, as DNA: TGTGCCAGTTCTGATTCAAGCTCCTACGAGCAGTACTTC.